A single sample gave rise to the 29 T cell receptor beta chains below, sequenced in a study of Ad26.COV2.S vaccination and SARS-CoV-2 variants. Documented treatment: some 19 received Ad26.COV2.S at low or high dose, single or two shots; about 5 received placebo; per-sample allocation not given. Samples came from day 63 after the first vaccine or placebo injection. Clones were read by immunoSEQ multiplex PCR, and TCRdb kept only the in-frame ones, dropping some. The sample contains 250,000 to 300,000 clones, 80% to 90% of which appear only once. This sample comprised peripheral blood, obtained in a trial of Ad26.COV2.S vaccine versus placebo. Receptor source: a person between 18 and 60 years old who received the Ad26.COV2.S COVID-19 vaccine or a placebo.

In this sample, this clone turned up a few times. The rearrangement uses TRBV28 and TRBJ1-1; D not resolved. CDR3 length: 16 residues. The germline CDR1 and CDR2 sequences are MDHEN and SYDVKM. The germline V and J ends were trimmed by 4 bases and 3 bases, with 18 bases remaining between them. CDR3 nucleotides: TGTGCCAGCAGTTCTACACGATCACCGACGGACACTGAAGCTTTCTTT. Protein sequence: CASSSTRSPTDTEAFF.

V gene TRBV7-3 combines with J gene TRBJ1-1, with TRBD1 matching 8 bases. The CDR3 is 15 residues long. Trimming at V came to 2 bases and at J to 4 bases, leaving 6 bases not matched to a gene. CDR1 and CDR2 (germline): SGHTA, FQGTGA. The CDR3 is CASSLAGGAGTEAFF. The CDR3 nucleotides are TGTGCCAGCAGCTTAGCAGGGGGCGCGGGCACTGAAGCTTTCTTT.

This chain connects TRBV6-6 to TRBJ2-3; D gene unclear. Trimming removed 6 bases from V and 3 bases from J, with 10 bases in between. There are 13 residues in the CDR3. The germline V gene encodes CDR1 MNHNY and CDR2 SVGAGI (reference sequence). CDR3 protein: CASSPGSTDTQYF. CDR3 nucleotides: TGTGCCAGCAGCCCGGGTTCGACAGATACGCAGTATTTT.

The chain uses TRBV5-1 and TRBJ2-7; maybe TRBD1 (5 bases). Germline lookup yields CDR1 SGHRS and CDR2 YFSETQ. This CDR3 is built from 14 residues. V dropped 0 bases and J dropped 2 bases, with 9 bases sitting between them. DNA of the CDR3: TGCGCCAGCAGCTTGGTGGCCAGGGCCTACGAGCAGTACTTC. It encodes CASSLVARAYEQYF.

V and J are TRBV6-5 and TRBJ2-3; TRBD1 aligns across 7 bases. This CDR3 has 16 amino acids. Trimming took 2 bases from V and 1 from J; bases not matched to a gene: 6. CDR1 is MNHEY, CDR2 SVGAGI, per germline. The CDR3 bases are TGTGCCAGCAGTTACGGAGGCGGACAGGGCACAGATACGCAGTATTTT. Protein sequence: CASSYGGGQGTDTQYF.

CDR3 sequence: CASSVGTSGSPYEQYF. The CDR3 nucleotides are TGTGCCAGCAGCGTGGGGACTAGCGGTTCACCCTACGAGCAGTACTTC. This sequence joins TRBV7-2 and TRBJ2-7; 11 nucleotides align to TRBD2. The CDR3 has 16 amino acids. Germline V gene data show CDR1 as SGHTA and CDR2 as FQGNSA. The V and J ends lost 5 bases and 2 bases, in that order; junction bases with no gene match: 8.

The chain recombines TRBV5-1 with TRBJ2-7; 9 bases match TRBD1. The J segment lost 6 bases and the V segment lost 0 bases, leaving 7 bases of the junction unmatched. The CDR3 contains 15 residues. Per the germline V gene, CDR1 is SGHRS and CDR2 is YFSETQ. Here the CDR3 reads CASSLGADRGSEQYF. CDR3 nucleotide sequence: TGCGCCAGCAGCTTGGGGGCCGACAGGGGGAGCGAGCAGTACTTC.

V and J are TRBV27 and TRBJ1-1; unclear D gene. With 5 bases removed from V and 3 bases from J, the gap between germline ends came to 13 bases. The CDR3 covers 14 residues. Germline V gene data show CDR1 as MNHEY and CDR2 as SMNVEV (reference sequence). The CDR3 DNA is TGTGCCAGCAGTCCCCGTAAGAGTTACACTGAAGCTTTCTTT. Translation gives CASSPRKSYTEAFF.

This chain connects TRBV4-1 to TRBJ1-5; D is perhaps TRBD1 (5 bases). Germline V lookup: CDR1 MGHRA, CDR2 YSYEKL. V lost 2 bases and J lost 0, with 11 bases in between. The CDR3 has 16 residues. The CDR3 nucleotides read TGCGCCAGCAGCCAATTTGGGGGGGATAGCAATCAGCCCCAGCATTTT. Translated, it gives CASSQFGGDSNQPQHF.

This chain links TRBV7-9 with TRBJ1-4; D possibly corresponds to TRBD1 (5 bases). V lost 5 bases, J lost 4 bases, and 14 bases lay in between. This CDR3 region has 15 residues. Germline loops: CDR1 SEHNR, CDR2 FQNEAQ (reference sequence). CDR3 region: CASSGRQRGNEKLFF. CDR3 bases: TGTGCCAGCAGCGGAAGACAGCGCGGTAATGAAAAACTGTTTTTT.

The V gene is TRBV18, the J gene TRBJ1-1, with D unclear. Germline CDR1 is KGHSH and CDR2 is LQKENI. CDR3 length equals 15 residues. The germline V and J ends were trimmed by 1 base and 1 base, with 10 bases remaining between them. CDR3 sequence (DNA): TGTGCCAGCTCACCACGAGAACACCCGAACACTGAAGCTTTCTTT. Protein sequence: CASSPREHPNTEAFF.

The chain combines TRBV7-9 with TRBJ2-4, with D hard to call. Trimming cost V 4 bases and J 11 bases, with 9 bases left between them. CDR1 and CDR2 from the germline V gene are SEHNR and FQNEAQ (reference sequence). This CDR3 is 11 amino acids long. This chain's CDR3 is CASSSEALQYF. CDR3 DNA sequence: TGTGCCAGCAGCTCAGAAGCTCTTCAGTACTTC. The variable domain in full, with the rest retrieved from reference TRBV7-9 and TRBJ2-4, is DTGVSQNPRHKITKRGQNVTFRCDPISEHNRLYWYRQTLGQGPEFLTYFQNEAQLEKSRLLSDRFSAERPKGSFSTLEIQRTEQGDSAMYLCASSSEALQYFGAGTRLSVL.

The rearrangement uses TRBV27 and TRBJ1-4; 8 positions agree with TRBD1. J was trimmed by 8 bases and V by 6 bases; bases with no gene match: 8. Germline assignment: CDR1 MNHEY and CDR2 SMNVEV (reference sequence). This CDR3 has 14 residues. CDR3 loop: CASSQQGVGEKLFF. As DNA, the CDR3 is TGTGCCAGCAGCCAACAGGGGGTTGGAGAAAAACTGTTTTTT.

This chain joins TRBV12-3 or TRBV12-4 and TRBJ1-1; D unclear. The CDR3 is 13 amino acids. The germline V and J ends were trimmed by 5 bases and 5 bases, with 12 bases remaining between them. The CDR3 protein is CASSRPWKTEAFF. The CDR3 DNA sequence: TGTGCCAGCAGTCGCCCCTGGAAGACTGAAGCTTTCTTT.

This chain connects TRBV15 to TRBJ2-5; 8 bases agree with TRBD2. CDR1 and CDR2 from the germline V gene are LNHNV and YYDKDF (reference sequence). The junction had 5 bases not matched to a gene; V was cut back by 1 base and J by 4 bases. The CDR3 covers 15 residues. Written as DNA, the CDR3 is TGTGCCACCAGCAGAGGTAGCGGGGCGAGAGAGACCCAGTACTTC. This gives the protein CATSRGSGARETQYF.

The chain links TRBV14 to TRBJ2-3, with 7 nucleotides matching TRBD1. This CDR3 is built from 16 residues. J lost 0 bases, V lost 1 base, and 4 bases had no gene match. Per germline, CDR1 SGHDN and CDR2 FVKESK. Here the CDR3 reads CASSQGDSSSTDTQYF. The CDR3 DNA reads TGTGCCAGCAGCCAAGGGGACAGCTCTAGCACAGATACGCAGTATTTT. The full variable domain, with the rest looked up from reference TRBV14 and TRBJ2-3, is EAGVTQFPSHSVIEKGQTVTLRCDPISGHDNLYWYRRVMGKEIKFLLHFVKESKQDESGMPNNRFLAERTGGTYSTLKVQPAELEDSGVYFCASSQGDSSSTDTQYFGPGTRLTVL.

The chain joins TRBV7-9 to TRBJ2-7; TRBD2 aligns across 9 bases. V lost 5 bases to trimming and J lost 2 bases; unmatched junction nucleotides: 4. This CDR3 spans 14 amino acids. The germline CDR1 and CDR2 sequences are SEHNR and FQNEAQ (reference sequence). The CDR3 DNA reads TGTGCCAGCAGCGGAAGCGGGAGGACCTACGAGCAGTACTTC. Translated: CASSGSGRTYEQYF. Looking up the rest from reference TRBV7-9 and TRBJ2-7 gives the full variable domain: DTGVSQNPRHKITKRGQNVTFRCDPISEHNRLYWYRQTLGQGPEFLTYFQNEAQLEKSRLLSDRFSAERPKGSFSTLEIQRTEQGDSAMYLCASSGSGRTYEQYFGPGTRLTVT.

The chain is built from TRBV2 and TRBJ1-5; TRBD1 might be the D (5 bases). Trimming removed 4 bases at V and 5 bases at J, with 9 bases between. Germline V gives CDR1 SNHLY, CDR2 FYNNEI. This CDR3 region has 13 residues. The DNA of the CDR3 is TGTGCCAGCAGTGCCCAGGGACATCAGCCCCAGCATTTT. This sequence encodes CASSAQGHQPQHF.

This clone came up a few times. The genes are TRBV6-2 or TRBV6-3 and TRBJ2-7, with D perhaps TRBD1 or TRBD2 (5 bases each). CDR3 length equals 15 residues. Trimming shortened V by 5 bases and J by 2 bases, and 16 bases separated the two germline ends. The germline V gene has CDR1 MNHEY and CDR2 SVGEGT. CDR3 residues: CASSQTGTDTYEQYF. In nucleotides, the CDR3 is TGTGCCAGCAGTCAAACCGGGACGGACACCTACGAGCAGTACTTC.

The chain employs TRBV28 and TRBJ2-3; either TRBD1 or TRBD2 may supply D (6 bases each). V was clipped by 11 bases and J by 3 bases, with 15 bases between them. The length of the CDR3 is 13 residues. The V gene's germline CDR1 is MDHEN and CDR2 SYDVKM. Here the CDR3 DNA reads TGTGCCGGGGGGCGGAGGGGGACAGATACGCAGTATTTT. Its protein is CAGGRRGTDTQYF.

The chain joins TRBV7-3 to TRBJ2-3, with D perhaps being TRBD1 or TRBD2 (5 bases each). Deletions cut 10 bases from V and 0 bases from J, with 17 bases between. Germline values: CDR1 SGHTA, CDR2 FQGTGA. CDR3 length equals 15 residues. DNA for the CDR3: TGTGCCACCTCCCGGGACGGCGCTAGCACAGATACGCAGTATTTT. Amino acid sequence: CATSRDGASTDTQYF.

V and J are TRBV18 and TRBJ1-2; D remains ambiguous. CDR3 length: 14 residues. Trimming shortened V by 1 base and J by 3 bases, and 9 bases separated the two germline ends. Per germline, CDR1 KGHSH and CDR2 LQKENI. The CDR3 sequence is CASSPQRQDYGYTF. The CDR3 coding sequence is TGTGCCAGCTCACCACAACGGCAGGACTATGGCTACACCTTC.

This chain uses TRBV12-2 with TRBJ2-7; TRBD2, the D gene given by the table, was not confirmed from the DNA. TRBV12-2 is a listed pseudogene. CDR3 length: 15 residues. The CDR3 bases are TGTGCAAGTCGCTTAGACGGAGGTACAGACTACGAGCAGTACTTC. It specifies CASRLDGGTDYEQYF.

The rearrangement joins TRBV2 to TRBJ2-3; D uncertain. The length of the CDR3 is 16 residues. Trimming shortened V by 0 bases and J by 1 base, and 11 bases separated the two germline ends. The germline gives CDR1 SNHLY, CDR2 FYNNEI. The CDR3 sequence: CASSEALQGGTDTQYF. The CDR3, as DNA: TGTGCCAGCAGTGAAGCGCTTCAAGGTGGCACAGATACGCAGTATTTT.

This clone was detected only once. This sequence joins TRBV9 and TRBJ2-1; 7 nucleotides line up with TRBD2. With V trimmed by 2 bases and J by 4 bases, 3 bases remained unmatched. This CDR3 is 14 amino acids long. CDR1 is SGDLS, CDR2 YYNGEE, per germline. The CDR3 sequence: CASSVGGGYNEQFF. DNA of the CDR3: TGTGCCAGCAGCGTGGGGGGAGGGTACAATGAGCAGTTCTTC. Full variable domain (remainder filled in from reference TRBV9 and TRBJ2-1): DSGVTQTPKHLITATGQRVTLRCSPRSGDLSVYWYQQSLDQGLQFLIQYYNGEERAKGNILERFSAQQFPDLHSELNLSSLELGDSALYFCASSVGGGYNEQFFGPGTRLTVL.

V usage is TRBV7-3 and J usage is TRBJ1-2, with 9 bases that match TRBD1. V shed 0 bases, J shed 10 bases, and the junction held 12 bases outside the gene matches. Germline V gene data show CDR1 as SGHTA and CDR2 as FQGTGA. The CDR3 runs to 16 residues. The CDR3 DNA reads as TGTGCCAGCAGCTTAACCCCTGGCGGGACAGGGAGCCACTACACCTTC. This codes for CASSLTPGGTGSHYTF.

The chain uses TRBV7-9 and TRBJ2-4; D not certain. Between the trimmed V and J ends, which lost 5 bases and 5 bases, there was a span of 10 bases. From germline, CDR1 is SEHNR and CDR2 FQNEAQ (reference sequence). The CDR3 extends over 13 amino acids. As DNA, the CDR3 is TGTGCCAGCAGCGCCCGCCGGGAAAACATTCAGTACTTC. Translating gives CASSARRENIQYF.

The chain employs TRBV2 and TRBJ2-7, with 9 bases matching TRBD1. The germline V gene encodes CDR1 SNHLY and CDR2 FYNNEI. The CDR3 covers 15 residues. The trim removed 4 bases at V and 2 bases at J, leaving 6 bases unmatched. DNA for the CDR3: TGTGCCAGCAGTGCAGGACGACAGGGGGCCTACGAGCAGTACTTC. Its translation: CASSAGRQGAYEQYF.

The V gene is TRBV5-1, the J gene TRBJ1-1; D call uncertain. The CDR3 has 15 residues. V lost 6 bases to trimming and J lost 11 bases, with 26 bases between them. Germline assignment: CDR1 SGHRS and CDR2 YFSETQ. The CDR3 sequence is CASTTNGEPTTRAFF. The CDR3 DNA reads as TGCGCCAGCACAACTAACGGGGAGCCCACCACCCGGGCTTTCTTT. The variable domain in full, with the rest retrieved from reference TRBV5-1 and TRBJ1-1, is KAGVTQTPRYLIKTRGQQVTLSCSPISGHRSVSWYQQTPGQGLQFLFEYFSETQRNKGNFPGRFSGRQFSNSRSEMNVSTLELGDSALYLCASTTNGEPTTRAFFGQGTRLTVV.